Listed below are T cell receptor beta chains from one sample, sequenced in a study of T cell repertoires in aging, cancer and after chemotherapy. One entry per CDR3 protein results from TCRdb running MiXCR on the multiplex PCR reads. The sample consists of about 11,000 distinct CDR3 sequences, roughly a quarter of them appearing once. Sequencing used blood. The origin of the receptors is a human donor in good health. Both conserved end residues are part of each CDR3. The order of the fields is CDR3 DNA, CDR3 protein, clone size, D gene, J gene, V gene. The D gene is left open where the match is weak. Size tells how often a clone was seen (once, few, many) or the class of an expanded clone, and some rows leave it out.

TGCGCCAGCAGCCCGCAGGGTGGTGATTCACCCCTCCACTTT	CASSPQGGDSPLHF	few	NA	TRBJ1-6	TRBV5-1
TGTGCCAGCAGCCCTCTCGCCGGAAACACCATATATTTT	CASSPLAGNTIYF	few	NA	TRBJ1-3	TRBV28
TGTGCCAGCATCCAGTCGGCGGTCACCTACAATGAGCAGTTCTTC	CASIQSAVTYNEQFF	medium-sized	NA	TRBJ2-1	TRBV7-9
TGCAGTGTCCCGGTGGGGCAGTCCTACAATGAGCAGTACTTC	CSVPVGQSYNEQYF	NA	NA	TRBJ2-5	TRBV20-1
TGTGCCAGCAGCTTGGCAGGGGGCGGCTACACCTTC	CASSLAGGGYTF	medium-sized	TRBD1	TRBJ1-2	TRBV5-6
TGCAGTGCCCGACCGGGACAGAATGGTGAAAAACTGTTTTTT	CSARPGQNGEKLFF	few	TRBD1	TRBJ1-4	TRBV20-1
TGTGCCAGCAGTACCTCACAGAGGAACACTGAAGCTTTCTTT	CASSTSQRNTEAFF	NA	NA	TRBJ1-1	TRBV6-4
TGTGCCAGCAGTTACTCGAGCCCCGCCACCGCCGGAAACACCATATATTTT	CASSYSSPATAGNTIYF	once	NA	TRBJ1-3	TRBV6-5
TGTGCCACCAGTCGCAGGACAGGGAGCACAGATACGCAGTATTTT	CATSRRTGSTDTQYF	NA	TRBD1	TRBJ2-3	TRBV24-1
TGTGCCACCAGTGATTGGGGACAGGCGAACACCGGGGAGCTGTTTTTT	CATSDWGQANTGELFF	few	TRBD1	TRBJ2-2	TRBV24-1
TGTGCCAGCACCAGGACTAGCGGGGGGGCCGATGAGCAGTTCTTC	CASTRTSGGADEQFF	few	TRBD2	TRBJ2-1	TRBV6-5
TGCGCCAGCAGTCAATCTAGCGGGGACTCCTACGAGCAGTACTTC	CASSQSSGDSYEQYF	NA	TRBD2	TRBJ2-7	TRBV23-1
TGTGCCAGCAGTGAACTAAGTGGCTACACCTTC	CASSELSGYTF	medium-sized	NA	TRBJ1-2	TRBV6-1
TGTGCCAGCAGCCTACAGGGCTACGAGCAGTACTTC	CASSLQGYEQYF	NA	NA	TRBJ2-7	TRBV7-9
TGTGCCAGCAGCCCACAGGGGGAGGTTGGGTATGGCTACACCTTC	CASSPQGEVGYGYTF	NA	TRBD1	TRBJ1-2	TRBV7-9
TGTGCCAGTAGTATTGCGGTAGACTATGGCTACACCTTC	CASSIAVDYGYTF	medium-sized	NA	TRBJ1-2	TRBV19
TGTGCCAGCAGCCACCGAACGGAAGAGACCCAGTACTTC	CASSHRTEETQYF	NA	NA	TRBJ2-5	TRBV3-1
TGCGCCAGCAGTGACACTAGGAAAAACATTCAGTACTTC	CASSDTRKNIQYF	NA	NA	TRBJ2-4	TRBV10-2
TGCAGTGCTCAGGGGGGGGCGAACTACGAGCAGTACTTC	CSAQGGANYEQYF	NA	NA	TRBJ2-7	TRBV20-1
TGCAGCGTTGAAACAGGGGCTTGGGAGACCCAGTACTTC	CSVETGAWETQYF	medium-sized	TRBD1	TRBJ2-5	TRBV29-1